The 17 T cell receptor beta chains below were found in one sample sequenced in a study of cytomegalovirus exposure and HLA in healthy donors. The PCR made use of 60 Vbeta and 13 Jbeta primers. The assay was immunoSEQ multiplex PCR, and TCRdb's table has in-frame clones only and misses some. This sample lists around 140,000 clones; its ten largest clones have under 2.5%. Input material: PBMCs. The receptor source for this set is a woman between 18 and 29 years old in good health and CMV-seronegative.

This sequence joins TRBV29-1 and TRBJ2-1, with 8 nucleotides matching TRBD2. V was clipped by 1 base and J by 5 bases; unmatched bases: 1. Per the germline V gene, CDR1 is SQVTM and CDR2 is ANQGSEA. The CDR3 length is 13 residues. The CDR3, as DNA: TGCAGCGTTGAAGTACTAGCGGACAATGAGCAGTTCTTC. Translated, it gives CSVEVLADNEQFF.

This chain uses TRBV30 with TRBJ2-3; D gene uncertain. Trimming removed 0 bases from V and 0 bases from J, with 10 bases in between. The CDR3 has 15 amino acids. Germline V lookup: CDR1 GTSNPN, CDR2 SVGIG (reference sequence). DNA of the CDR3: TGTGCCTGGAGTGTATCGGTATCTAGCACAGATACGCAGTATTTT. Translating it yields CAWSVSVSSTDTQYF.

The chain employs TRBV19 and TRBJ1-2; TRBD1 matches 8 bases. The CDR3 consists of 15 residues. The V and J ends lost 3 bases and 13 bases, in that order; junction bases with no gene match: 16. The germline V gene has CDR1 LNHDA and CDR2 SQIVND (reference sequence). CDR3 bases: TGTGCCAGTAGTATTACCCGGGACAGGTTGGGGCTCGCCACCTTC. Translation gives CASSITRDRLGLATF.

CDR3: CASSGLAGGYEQYF. The CDR3 DNA sequence: TGTGCCAGCAGCGGACTAGCGGGAGGCTACGAGCAGTACTTC. V gene TRBV11-2 combines with J gene TRBJ2-5, with 14 bases that match TRBD2. The DNA matches TRBJ2-7 better at its end, which makes the J call doubtful. Per the germline V gene, CDR1 is SGHAT and CDR2 is FQNNGV. This CDR3 contains 14 residues.

V usage is TRBV18 and J usage is TRBJ1-2; 11 positions match TRBD1. This CDR3 is 15 amino acids long. V gave up 4 bases and J gave up 8 bases; unmatched junction bases: 9. Germline V gives CDR1 KGHSH, CDR2 LQKENI. The CDR3 nucleotides are TGTGCCAGCTCACTCCGGGACAGGGGGGAGGGGGGCTACACCTTC. It yields the protein CASSLRDRGEGGYTF.

The J gene is TRBJ2-5, the V gene TRBV11-2; D is possibly TRBD1 (8 bases). The V gene's germline CDR1 is SGHAT and CDR2 FQNNGV. The V and J ends lost 4 bases and 5 bases respectively, with 26 bases between them. This CDR3 comprises 18 residues. The CDR3 sequence is CASSSQGGYRRRAETQYF. In nucleotides, the CDR3 is TGTGCCAGCAGCTCACAGGGGGGGTATCGAAGACGGGCCGAGACCCAGTACTTC.

The gene calls are TRBV5-1 and TRBJ1-4; TRBD1 agrees at 9 bases. In germline, CDR1 is SGHRS, CDR2 YFSETQ. Trimming cost V 3 bases and J 6 bases; bases outside gene matches: 3. The CDR3 extends over 14 amino acids. The CDR3 loop is CASSSGTGYEKLFF. The CDR3 region has the DNA TGCGCCAGCAGCTCCGGGACAGGGTATGAAAAACTGTTTTTT. The full variable domain, its missing parts supplied by reference TRBV5-1 and TRBJ1-4, is KAGVTQTPRYLIKTRGQQVTLSCSPISGHRSVSWYQQTPGQGLQFLFEYFSETQRNKGNFPGRFSGRQFSNSRSEMNVSTLELGDSALYLCASSSGTGYEKLFFGSGTQLSVL.

This chain uses TRBV11-3 with TRBJ2-7, with D maybe TRBD2 (6 bases). V was cut by 9 bases and J by 4 bases, with 16 bases left in between. Germline V CDR1 and CDR2: SGHNT, YENEEA. The CDR3 runs 13 residues. CDR3 sequence reads: CARRGIWVYEQYV. Written as DNA, the CDR3 is TGTGCCAGGCGGGGTATTTGGGTATACGAGCAGTACGTC.

The J gene is TRBJ1-2, the V gene TRBV30; the match to TRBD1 covers 8 bases. V was pared by 2 bases and J by 5 bases, with 1 base of the junction left unmatched. In germline, CDR1 is GTSNPN, CDR2 SVGIG (reference sequence). CDR3 length equals 12 residues. The CDR3 DNA reads TGTGCCTGGAGTACAGGGGGATATGGCTACACCTTC. This codes for CAWSTGGYGYTF.

The chain links TRBV9 to TRBJ2-3, with 7 bases matching TRBD2. This CDR3 is built from 15 residues. The J segment lost 0 bases and the V segment lost 4 bases, leaving 5 bases of the junction unmatched. CDR1 is SGDLS and CDR2 is YYNGEE in the germline V gene. This chain's CDR3 is CASSTTSASTDTQYF. For the CDR3, the DNA is TGTGCCAGCAGCACCACTAGCGCTAGCACAGATACGCAGTATTTT.

The rearrangement uses TRBV30 and TRBJ1-1, with 7 bases that match TRBD1. This CDR3 is built from 13 residues. Trimming removed 2 bases from V and 2 bases from J; junction bases left unmatched: 2. The germline V gene encodes CDR1 GTSNPN and CDR2 SVGIG (reference sequence). The CDR3 reads CAWSWDSNTEAFF. CDR3 sequence (DNA): TGTGCCTGGAGTTGGGACAGCAACACTGAAGCTTTCTTT. The variable domain in full, with the rest retrieved from reference TRBV30 and TRBJ1-1, is SQTIHQWPATLVQPVGSPLSLECTVEGTSNPNLYWYRQAAGRGLQLLFYSVGIGQISSEVPQNLSASRPQDRQFILSSKKLLLSDSGFYLCAWSWDSNTEAFFGQGTRLTVV.

The chain combines TRBV29-1 with TRBJ2-4; the match to TRBD2 covers 11 bases. Germline V gives CDR1 SQVTM, CDR2 ANQGSEA. The length of the CDR3 is 16 residues. With 6 bases clipped from V and 0 bases from J, the junction kept 7 bases outside the gene matches. In DNA form, the CDR3 reads TGCAGCGTGACCGGGACTAGCGGCGGAGCCAAAAACATTCAGTACTTC. This codes for CSVTGTSGGAKNIQYF.

The chain joins TRBV11-2 to TRBJ2-1; maybe TRBD1 (5 bases). Germline loops: CDR1 SGHAT, CDR2 FQNNGV. The V gene lost 4 bases and the J gene lost 8 bases, with 12 bases spanning the gap. This CDR3 is 13 amino acids long. CDR3 sequence reads: CASSSRQMDEQFF. The CDR3 DNA reads TGTGCCAGCAGCTCGAGACAGATGGATGAGCAGTTCTTC.

The chain carries TRBV19 and TRBJ1-2, with D unresolved. CDR3 length: 16 amino acids. Germline V lookup: CDR1 LNHDA, CDR2 SQIVND (reference sequence). With 5 bases removed from V and 4 bases from J, the gap between germline ends came to 20 bases. The CDR3 loop is CASSLHNRALTYGYTF. The CDR3 nucleotides read TGTGCCAGTAGTCTCCATAACAGAGCCCTAACCTATGGCTACACCTTC.

The rearrangement joins TRBV9 to TRBJ2-1, with 8 positions matching TRBD2. The trim removed 4 bases at V and 16 bases at J, leaving 16 bases unmatched. Per the germline V gene, CDR1 is SGDLS and CDR2 is YYNGEE. The CDR3 consists of 14 residues. The CDR3 region is CASSISGTELPPFF. In nucleotides, the CDR3 is TGTGCCAGCAGCATTAGCGGGACGGAACTTCCCCCTTTCTTC.

The chain combines TRBV15 with TRBJ1-1, with D perhaps matching TRBD1 (5 bases). The CDR3 has 15 amino acids. With 1 base removed from V and 0 bases from J, the gap between germline ends came to 9 bases. Germline CDR1 is LNHNV and CDR2 is YYDKDF (reference sequence). Written as DNA, the CDR3 is TGTGCCACCAGCAGAGTGAGGACACTGAACACTGAAGCTTTCTTT. Translating it yields CATSRVRTLNTEAFF.

The rearrangement uses TRBV29-1 and TRBJ1-3; no reliable D call. CDR3 size: 12 residues. V lost 5 bases to trimming and J lost 3 bases, with 8 bases between them. Germline V gene lookup returns CDR1 SQVTM and CDR2 ANQGSEA. CDR3 bases: TGCAGCGTTATCCCTTATGGAAACACCATATATTTT. Protein product: CSVIPYGNTIYF. Based on the CDR3 plus reference TRBV29-1 and TRBJ1-3, the full variable domain is SAVISQKPSRDICQRGTSLTIQCQVDSQVTMMFWYRQQPGQSLTLIATANQGSEATYESGFVIDKFPISRPNLTFSTLTVSNMSPEDSSIYLCSVIPYGNTIYFGEGSWLTVV.